These 21 T cell receptor beta chains share one sample of origin, sequenced in a study of blood T cell repertoires in COVID-19. The protocol was immunoSEQ multiplex PCR, while the TCRdb copy is restricted to in-frame clones and leaves out a portion. This table holds about 59,000 clones, 73% found once. Sequenced input: peripheral blood. These receptors came from a woman in her fifties or sixties with active or convalescent COVID-19.

V is TRBV3-1 (or the pseudogene TRBV3-2) and J is TRBJ2-5; TRBD2 matches at 13 bases. CDR3 length: 19 amino acids. Losses at the gene ends were 6 bases for V and 3 bases for J; bases not matched to a gene: 16. Germline CDR1 is LGHDT and CDR2 is YNNKEL (reference sequence). This chain's CDR3 is CASSPGTSGTLFIEETQYF. The CDR3 region has the DNA TGTGCCAGCAGTCCCGGGACTAGCGGGACTCTCTTTATAGAAGAGACCCAGTACTTC.

This clone has just one count. Distinct nucleotide sequences in the sample also encode this CDR3. V gene TRBV5-1 combines with J gene TRBJ1-1; D is undetermined. V lost 0 bases to trimming and J lost 1 base, with 4 bases between them. The germline gives CDR1 SGHRS, CDR2 YFSETQ. The CDR3 runs to 13 residues. For the CDR3, the DNA is TGCGCCAGCAGCTTGGGCGGGAACACTGAAGCTTTCTTT. This sequence encodes CASSLGGNTEAFF.

The chain couples TRBV27 to TRBJ1-6; D unresolved. Trimming cost V 0 bases and J 6 bases, with 9 bases left between them. The CDR3 is 15 amino acids. Germline V lookup: CDR1 MNHEY, CDR2 SMNVEV (reference sequence). DNA of the CDR3: TGTGCCAGCAGTTTATCAGCCGGGAGTAATTCACCCCTCCACTTT. Amino acid sequence: CASSLSAGSNSPLHF.

This clone showed up just a few times. V and J are TRBV30 and TRBJ2-6, with D perhaps assigned TRBD1 or TRBD2 (5 bases each). Germline-derived CDR1 and CDR2 are GTSNPN and SVGIG (reference sequence). The V end was cut by 8 bases, the J end by 2 bases, with 10 bases between. The CDR3 totals 13 residues. The CDR3 reads CAGGRAGANVLTF. CDR3 bases: TGTGCCGGGGGAAGAGCTGGGGCCAACGTCCTGACTTTC.

This clone was counted a single time. The chain has TRBV28 and TRBJ1-5; D is possibly TRBD1 (5 bases). The V end lost 10 bases, the J end lost 5 bases, and 15 bases lay between the germline ends. The CDR3 covers 13 residues. Germline V gene data show CDR1 as MDHEN and CDR2 as SYDVKM. CDR3 sequence (DNA): TGTGCCACCGCAGGGAATTTGGATCAGCCCCAGCATTTT. Protein: CATAGNLDQPQHF.

V gene TRBV28 combines with J gene TRBJ1-1; the match to TRBD1 covers 8 bases. The V gene's germline CDR1 is MDHEN and CDR2 SYDVKM. Trimming cost V 8 bases and J 8 bases; bases outside gene matches: 19. The CDR3 consists of 16 residues. Here the CDR3 reads CASGVFRTGSALEAFF. CDR3 bases: TGTGCCAGCGGGGTTTTTCGGACAGGGTCTGCCCTCGAAGCTTTCTTT.

This chain connects TRBV9 to TRBJ2-7, with TRBD1 identical over 8 bases. The CDR3 covers 18 residues. Germline CDR1 is SGDLS and CDR2 is YYNGEE. After removal of 3 bases from V and 0 bases from J, the junction contained 14 bases not matched to a gene. The CDR3 DNA is TGTGCCAGCAGCGCGGGCTCAGGGGGCGCGGTAGGCTCCTACGAGCAGTACTTC. This sequence encodes CASSAGSGGAVGSYEQYF.

V usage is TRBV28 and J usage is TRBJ2-2, with 7 bases aligning to TRBD1. V lost 5 bases and J lost 6; bases outside the gene matches: 6. Germline CDR1 MDHEN, CDR2 SYDVKM. There are 14 residues in the CDR3. CDR3 nucleotides: TGTGCCAGCAGTGAGACAGGGAAGGCCGGGGAGCTGTTTTTT. This codes for CASSETGKAGELFF.

The genes are TRBV5-1 and TRBJ2-3; 7 bases agree with TRBD1. This CDR3 spans 18 amino acids. V dropped 1 base and J dropped 4; count of bases not matched to a gene: 15. Germline loops: CDR1 SGHRS, CDR2 YFSETQ. CDR3 DNA sequence: TGCGCCAGCAGCTTGATACCTGCAGGGGGAATATTATCAGATACGCAGTATTTT. As protein: CASSLIPAGGILSDTQYF. Full variable domain (rest looked up from reference TRBV5-1 and TRBJ2-3): KAGVTQTPRYLIKTRGQQVTLSCSPISGHRSVSWYQQTPGQGLQFLFEYFSETQRNKGNFPGRFSGRQFSNSRSEMNVSTLELGDSALYLCASSLIPAGGILSDTQYFGPGTRLTVL.

This clone was seen more than once but under ten times. The chain links TRBV7-8 to TRBJ2-5; TRBD1 might be the D (5 bases). The CDR3 length is 13 residues. Per the germline V gene, CDR1 is SGHVS and CDR2 is FQNEAQ. The V end lost 7 bases, the J end lost 9 bases, and 18 bases lay between the germline ends. In DNA form, the CDR3 reads TGTGCCAGCATCCAAACCGCAGGGTCGGCCCAGTACTTC. This encodes CASIQTAGSAQYF.

CDR3 sequence: CATSSGFGGSTGTEQYF. The CDR3 nucleotides read TGTGCCACCAGCAGCGGTTTTGGGGGCTCGACAGGTACCGAGCAGTACTTC. The V gene is TRBV15, the J gene TRBJ2-7; perhaps TRBD1 as D (6 bases). V was shortened by 3 bases and J by 6 bases, with 24 bases between the two germline ends. This CDR3 has 17 amino acids. Looked up from germline, CDR1 is LNHNV and CDR2 is YYDKDF (reference sequence).

The chain combines TRBV3-1 (or the pseudogene TRBV3-2) with TRBJ2-3; TRBD1 agrees at 9 bases. The CDR3 sequence is 14 residues long. Trimming cost V 4 bases and J 7 bases; bases outside gene matches: 6. Germline V gene sequence: CDR1 LGHDT, CDR2 YNNKEL (reference sequence). The CDR3 sequence is CASSRDRATYTQYF. The CDR3 DNA sequence: TGTGCCAGCAGCCGGGACAGGGCCACTTATACGCAGTATTTT.

As concerns this clone: In the same sample, other DNA sequences code for this CDR3. The CDR3 region is CASSITRSGEQYF. The DNA for the CDR3 is TGTGCCAGTAGTATTACTCGCTCAGGCGAGCAGTACTTC. This rearrangement joins TRBV19 to TRBJ2-7; D gene ambiguous. V was cut by 3 bases and J by 6 bases, with 12 bases left in between. The CDR3 spans 13 residues. Germline CDR1 and CDR2: LNHDA and SQIVND (reference sequence).

This sequence joins TRBV9 and TRBJ2-1; 10 nucleotides align to TRBD1. The CDR3 sequence is 15 residues long. The V gene's germline CDR1 is SGDLS and CDR2 YYNGEE. V lost 0 bases to trimming and J lost 4 bases; unmatched junction nucleotides: 1. The DNA for the CDR3 is TGTGCCAGCAGCGTAGGACAGGGGGCTTACAATGAGCAGTTCTTC. Translation: CASSVGQGAYNEQFF.

This clone was seen a few times. This chain uses TRBV11-2 with TRBJ2-3; D not certain. The CDR3 consists of 14 residues. Germline V CDR1 and CDR2: SGHAT, FQNNGV. Trimming stripped 3 bases from V and 6 bases from J, with 13 bases between. In DNA, the CDR3 is TGTGCCAGCAGCTTTTTAGCCCCGCCGGATACGCAGTATTTT. Its protein product is CASSFLAPPDTQYF.

This rearrangement joins TRBV5-1 to TRBJ2-1, with 9 nucleotides matching TRBD2. The germline CDR1 and CDR2 sequences are SGHRS and YFSETQ. The CDR3 length is 16 residues. V trimming: 0 bases; J trimming: 6 bases; junction bases outside the gene matches: 7. The CDR3 nucleotides are TGCGCCAGCAGCTTGGGATGGACTAGCGTCAGCAATGAGCAGTTCTTC. Translation: CASSLGWTSVSNEQFF. The variable domain in full, with the rest retrieved from reference TRBV5-1 and TRBJ2-1, is KAGVTQTPRYLIKTRGQQVTLSCSPISGHRSVSWYQQTPGQGLQFLFEYFSETQRNKGNFPGRFSGRQFSNSRSEMNVSTLELGDSALYLCASSLGWTSVSNEQFFGPGTRLTVL.

This sequence joins TRBV29-1 and TRBJ2-1; D might be TRBD1 (6 bases). Germline-derived CDR1 and CDR2 are SQVTM and ANQGSEA. V dropped 3 bases and J dropped 1 base, with 10 bases sitting between them. The CDR3 has 14 amino acids. CDR3 loop: CSVEYRASYNEQFF. The DNA of the CDR3 is TGCAGCGTTGAGTACAGGGCTTCCTACAATGAGCAGTTCTTC.

The genes are TRBV6-6 and TRBJ1-1; a weak D match, TRBD1 (5 bases). The CDR3 consists of 14 residues. Germline loops: CDR1 MNHNY, CDR2 SVGAGI (reference sequence). V was cut by 6 bases and J by 3 bases, with 14 bases left in between. The CDR3 region has the DNA TGTGCCAGCAGCGCCGGGGGAGGGGACACTGAAGCTTTCTTT. Translated, it gives CASSAGGGDTEAFF.

The chain's CDR3 is CSASPWTGNTEAFF. CDR3 nucleotide sequence: TGCAGTGCTAGTCCCTGGACAGGGAACACTGAAGCTTTCTTT. The chain uses TRBV20-1 and TRBJ1-1, with 7 bases lining up with TRBD1. Germline V CDR1 and CDR2: DFQATT, SNEGSKA (reference sequence). This CDR3 is 14 amino acids long. After removal of 3 bases from V and 1 base from J, the junction contained 5 bases not matched to a gene.

In this sample, this clone turned up a few times. The CDR3: CAISGSRTGEGQPQHF. The DNA for the CDR3 is TGTGCCATCAGTGGCTCCCGGACAGGGGAGGGTCAGCCCCAGCATTTT. The chain joins TRBV10-3 to TRBJ1-5; 9 nucleotides match TRBD1. V lost 4 bases, J lost 6 bases, and 10 bases stayed unmatched. The germline V gene has CDR1 ENHRY and CDR2 SYGVKD. The CDR3 is 16 residues long.

This clone was counted a few times. V and J are TRBV24-1 and TRBJ2-3; TRBD2 matches 9 bases. Germline CDR1 and CDR2: KGHDR and SFDVKD. V shed 3 bases and J 8 bases; nucleotides not matched to a gene: 14. The CDR3 extends over 17 amino acids. CDR3 sequence: CATSDGARGVSGSTQYF. The CDR3 region has the DNA TGTGCCACCAGTGATGGAGCGCGGGGGGTTAGCGGGAGTACGCAGTATTTT.